This TCR beta chain was captured in a study of blood T cell repertoires in COVID-19. Sequencing used immunoSEQ multiplex PCR; TCRdb keeps in-frame clones, though not all of them. Of about 290,000 clones in the sample, around four fifths are singletons; the top ten hold 4.1%. Germline V gene lookup returns CDR1 LGHNT and CDR2 FRNRAP. Trimming took 0 bases from V and 0 from J, leaving 24 bases between them. The CDR3 covers 21 residues. The J gene is TRBJ1-3, the V gene TRBV12-5; maybe TRBD1 (5 bases). This clonotype was obtained from a woman between 45 and 60 years old with active or convalescent COVID-19. Material: peripheral blood. The CDR3 reads CASGLVLGNVDRQNSGNTIYF. The CDR3 region has the DNA TGTGCTAGTGGTTTGGTATTGGGCAATGTGGATCGACAGAACTCTGGAAACACCATATATTTT.